This T cell receptor beta chain was sequenced for a study of CD8+ T cells in alopecia areata. Once RNA had been extracted, it was reverse transcribed into cDNA to act as the sequencing template. Only in-frame clones appear in the TCRdb table, and some are missing; sequencing was by immunoSEQ multiplex PCR. This table has about 140,000 clones, approximately 90% appearing once. With 2 bases removed from V and 6 bases from J, the gap between germline ends came to 14 bases. There are 15 residues in the CDR3. Germline V CDR1 and CDR2: LNHDA, SQIVND (reference sequence). The treatment: oral pan-JAK inhibitor, 5-10 mg twice daily.

Sequenced here: CD8+ T cells sorted from blood, sampled at week 4, from a patient treated with tofacitinib. This TCR was recovered from a human donor with alopecia areata. The rearrangement joins TRBV19 to TRBJ2-1; D gene uncertain. CDR3 nucleotide sequence: TGTGCCAGTAGTATAATCGCCGGTACCCCCAATGAGCAGTTCTTC. Translation gives CASSIIAGTPNEQFF.